The clone carrying this T cell receptor beta chain was counted between two and nine times. The antigen is not known. As for time point: pretreatment peripheral blood. Patient disease was locally advanced or metastatic urothelial carcinoma. This specimen comes from a study of PD-L1 blockade in urothelial cancer. Synthetic spike-ins, TCR analog templates, were added into each PCR. Using immunoSEQ multiplex PCR, the repertoire was profiled, and TCRdb retains in-frame clones only, with some absent. The table lists tens of thousands of clones, about 85% of them singletons. Germline CDR1 and CDR2: SGHTA and FQGNSA. V was cut by 4 bases and J by 8 bases, with 18 bases left in between. This CDR3 contains 15 residues. General study findings and limits: For durable-benefit patients, tumor-associated blood clones expanded more at 3 weeks.

This TCR derives from an older man with urothelial cancer. The sample was PBMCs, taken around atezolizumab (anti-PD-L1) treatment. The chain carries TRBV7-2 and TRBJ2-4; possibly TRBD2 for D (6 bases). DNA for the CDR3: TGTGCCAGCAGCTCGGAGGGGCTCAGGGTAGACATTCAGTACTTC. Encoded protein: CASSSEGLRVDIQYF.